The following is a TCR beta chain sequence with its context. The antigen remains undetermined. TCRdb keeps only in-frame clones here, not all; method: immunoSEQ multiplex PCR. The table lists 140,000 or so clones, 92% of them singletons, with under 4.5% in the top ten. V gave up 3 bases and J gave up 5 bases; unmatched junction bases: 12. CDR3 length: 16 residues. Germline CDR1 reads MNHEY; CDR2 reads SVGEGT. This entry is derived from a study of T cell responses to AZD1222 COVID-19 vaccine. Regarding the study as a whole: Researchers took repertoire samples only after the peak T cell response had come. Among AZD1222 vaccinees, only 5 or 6 were seropositive at baseline.

Second-dose recipients at about 4 or about 12 weeks were treated as one pooled group. The clonotype comes from an adult who received the AZD1222 COVID-19 vaccine. The chain combines TRBV6-2 or TRBV6-3 with TRBJ2-7, with 8 positions matching TRBD2. The material was peripheral blood, obtained 28 days after the second AZD1222 dose. CDR3 sequence: CASSYGSGRPLNEQYF. The DNA for the CDR3 is TGTGCCAGCAGTTATGGAAGCGGGAGACCCCTCAACGAGCAGTACTTC.